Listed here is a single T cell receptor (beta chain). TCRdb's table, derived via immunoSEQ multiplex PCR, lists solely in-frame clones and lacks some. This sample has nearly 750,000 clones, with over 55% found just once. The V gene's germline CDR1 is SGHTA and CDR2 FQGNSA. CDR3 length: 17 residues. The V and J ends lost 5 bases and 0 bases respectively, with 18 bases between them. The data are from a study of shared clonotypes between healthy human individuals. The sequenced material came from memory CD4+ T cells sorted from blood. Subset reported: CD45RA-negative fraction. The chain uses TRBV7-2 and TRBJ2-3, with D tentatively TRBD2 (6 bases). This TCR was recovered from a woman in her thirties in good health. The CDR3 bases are TGTGCCAGCAGCCGCTCCGCAGCGGGTTTTAGCACAGATACGCAGTATTTT. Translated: CASSRSAAGFSTDTQYF.